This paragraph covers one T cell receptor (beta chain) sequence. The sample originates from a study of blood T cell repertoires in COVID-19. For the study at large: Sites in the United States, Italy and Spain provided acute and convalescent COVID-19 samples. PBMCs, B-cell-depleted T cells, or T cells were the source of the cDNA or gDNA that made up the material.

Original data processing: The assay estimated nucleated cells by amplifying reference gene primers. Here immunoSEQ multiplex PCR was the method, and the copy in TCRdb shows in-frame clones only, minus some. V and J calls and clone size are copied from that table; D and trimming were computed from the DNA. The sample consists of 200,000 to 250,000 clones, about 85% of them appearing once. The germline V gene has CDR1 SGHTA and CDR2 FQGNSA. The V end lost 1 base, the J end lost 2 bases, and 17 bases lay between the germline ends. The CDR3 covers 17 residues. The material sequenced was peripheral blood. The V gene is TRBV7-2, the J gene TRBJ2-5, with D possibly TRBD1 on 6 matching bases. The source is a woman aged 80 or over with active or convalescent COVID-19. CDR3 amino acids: CASSLVGALMGQETQYF. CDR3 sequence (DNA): TGTGCCAGCAGCTTAGTGGGGGCTCTTATGGGGCAAGAGACCCAGTACTTC.